This record concerns one TCR beta chain sequence. The clone's antigen remains unknown. No much larger clone exists at a distance of one base, and base qualities are not known. Library method: the immunoSEQ multiplex PCR assay. TCRdb holds this immuneACCESS table with in-frame rearrangements only. Some clones are missing; in checked studies, unresolved V genes explain under half, and the rest has no known cause. The sample data list about 12,000 clones, and approximately 73% of these were observed just once. The ten largest clonotypes hold about 17% of the sample. This entry comes from a study of ipilimumab plus nivolumab after autologous stem cell transplantation (TCRdb year 2021). Regarding the study in general: Trial patients received a median of about five ipilimumab doses and fewer than 10 nivolumab doses. Primary refractory and relapsed disease were included in the DLBCL cohort, with 18-month progression-free survival of about 86% and 27%, respectively. Patients in the trial were undergoing autologous transplant and had high-risk diffuse large B cell lymphoma, mature T cell lymphoma, or multiple myeloma. The intent-to-treat population of the trial consisted of 30 to 35 patients. Beyond this particular receptor, the publication reports: Combined checkpoint inhibition as post-transplant consolidation was concluded by the authors to appear tolerable. According to the authors, a biologic rationale for studying the approach further came from T cell receptor repertoire, regulatory T cell phenotype and gut microbiota profiles.

The germline V gene supplies CDR1 SGHVS and CDR2 FQNEAQ. Measured from the cysteine to the phenylalanine, the CDR3 is 14 residues long. CDR3 DNA only is kept here, 42 bases in frame from base 1. V is reduced by 5 bases and J by 0 bases, leaving a spacing of 8 bases between them. Checkpoint therapy began 14 to 28 days after autologous transplant, with ipilimumab given at 1 mg/kg intravenously on day 1 of selected weeks. Patients received nivolumab at 3 mg/kg intravenously on day 1 of weeks 1, 4, 7, 10, and every two weeks through week 26. This was a Phase Ib clinical trial that tested ipilimumab plus nivolumab, given as combined checkpoint inhibition, for consolidation following autologous stem cell transplantation.

This TCR derives from a male donor with diffuse large B-cell lymphoma. The chain is assembled from TRBV7-8 and TRBJ2-1; TRBD2 could be the D gene, as 6 bases match. The sequences come from PBMCs, collected in a trial of ipilimumab plus nivolumab as post-transplant consolidation. The nucleotide sequence reads as follows: TGTGCCAGCAGCCCGCGGGACTCCTACAATGAGCAGTTCTTC. This codes for CASSPRDSYNEQFF.